These 21 T cell receptor beta chains share one sample of origin, sequenced in a study of T cells in localized non-small cell lung cancer. Clones were read by immunoSEQ multiplex PCR, and TCRdb kept only the in-frame ones, dropping some. This table has around 3,300 clones, 20% appearing once. Sample: lung tumor tissue, taken before any cancer treatment. Every receptor here comes from a woman aged 40-70 years with stage III squamous cell lung carcinoma.

The sample holds many counts of this clone. The V and J genes are TRBV11-3 and TRBJ1-1; perhaps TRBD1 as D (6 bases). The CDR3 runs to 14 residues. Germline-derived CDR1 and CDR2 are SGHNT and YENEEA. V lost 5 bases to trimming and J lost 4 bases, with 14 bases between them. As DNA, the CDR3 is TGTGCCAGCAGCCCGGGGGCGCGAGGCACTGAAGCTTTCTTT. Protein: CASSPGARGTEAFF.

The V gene is TRBV18, the J gene TRBJ1-2; TRBD1 matches 7 bases. V dropped 6 bases and J dropped 3; count of bases not matched to a gene: 13. Germline V lookup: CDR1 KGHSH, CDR2 LQKENI. This CDR3 has 16 amino acids. The CDR3 region has the DNA TGTGCCAGCTCCCCTCAAATCCGACAGGGCCACTATGGCTACACCTTC. It specifies CASSPQIRQGHYGYTF. The full variable domain, its missing parts supplied by reference TRBV18 and TRBJ1-2, is NAGVMQNPRHLVRRRGQEARLRCSPMKGHSHVYWYRQLPEEGLKFMVYLQKENIIDESGMPKERFSAEFPKEGPSILRIQQVVRGDSAAYFCASSPQIRQGHYGYTFGSGTRLTVV.

This clone turned up a few times. The rearrangement uses TRBV6-8 and TRBJ2-1; 9 nucleotides line up with TRBD2. The CDR3 length is 14 residues. CDR1 and CDR2 from the germline V gene are MNHGY and SAAAGT. Unmatched junction bases numbered 8, after V lost 6 bases and J lost 8 bases. CDR3 bases: TGTGCCAGCAGCCTCAGGGGACTAGCAGATGAGCAGTTCTTC. Amino acids: CASSLRGLADEQFF.

This clone came up many times. This sequence joins TRBV11-3 and TRBJ2-5, with D maybe TRBD2 (5 bases). In germline, CDR1 is SGHNT, CDR2 YENEEA. The V end was cut by 0 bases, the J end by 5 bases, with 10 bases between. The CDR3 loop spans 14 amino acids. Here the CDR3 reads CASSLEGSGETQYF. Here the CDR3 DNA reads TGTGCCAGCAGCTTAGAGGGGTCGGGGGAGACCCAGTACTTC.

This clone came up a few times. The rearrangement uses TRBV9 and TRBJ2-7, with 7 bases fitting TRBD1. CDR1 is SGDLS, CDR2 YYNGEE, per germline. The CDR3 runs 15 residues. The V segment lost 2 bases and the J segment 2 bases; nucleotides outside the gene matches: 7. The CDR3 DNA is TGTGCCAGCAGCGTCTCAACCGGGACAGCCTACGAGCAGTACTTC. Its translation: CASSVSTGTAYEQYF.

Only a few counts were recorded for this clone. The chain is built from TRBV19 and TRBJ1-1, with D uncertain. Between the trimmed V and J ends, which lost 3 bases and 4 bases, there was a span of 15 bases. The CDR3 covers 15 residues. Germline CDR1 is LNHDA and CDR2 is SQIVND (reference sequence). Written as DNA, the CDR3 is TGTGCCAGTAGTATTGAGGGCGGCCCTTCCACTGAAGCTTTCTTT. Translated: CASSIEGGPSTEAFF.

The chain carries TRBV30 and TRBJ2-1; 8 bases are shared with TRBD2. This CDR3 has 15 residues. The germline V gene encodes CDR1 GTSNPN and CDR2 SVGIG (reference sequence). The V and J ends lost 0 bases and 4 bases, in that order; junction bases with no gene match: 5. The CDR3 DNA reads as TGTGCCTGGAGTGTCTGGATAGCGGGGTACAATGAGCAGTTCTTC. Translation gives CAWSVWIAGYNEQFF.

This chain joins TRBV28 and TRBJ2-7; 13 bases line up with TRBD2. The CDR3 consists of 17 residues. The ends lost 6 bases at V and 5 bases at J; junction bases unmatched: 13. Per the germline V gene, CDR1 is MDHEN and CDR2 is SYDVKM. The CDR3 protein is CASSPFDGTSGNDEQYF. In DNA form, the CDR3 reads TGTGCCAGCAGCCCCTTTGATGGGACTAGCGGGAACGACGAGCAGTACTTC.

In its sample, this clone is medium-sized (0.01 to 0.1%). The chain combines TRBV11-3 with TRBJ1-1, with 7 bases matching TRBD1. Germline lookup yields CDR1 SGHNT and CDR2 YENEEA. Trimming cost V 5 bases and J 6 bases; bases outside gene matches: 9. CDR3 length: 14 residues. The CDR3 DNA reads TGTGCCAGCAGCCCTAACAGGGGATACGCTGAAGCTTTCTTT. This gives the protein CASSPNRGYAEAFF.

This clone was recorded a few times. The gene calls are TRBV11-3 and TRBJ2-1, with D possibly TRBD2 on 7 matching bases. V gave up 2 bases and J gave up 7 bases, with 27 bases separating them. This CDR3 has 19 amino acids. CDR1 and CDR2 (germline): SGHNT, YENEEA. The CDR3 sequence is CASSLRGLVQGGSLNEQFF. CDR3 bases: TGTGCCAGCAGCTTACGAGGACTAGTCCAAGGGGGTAGTCTTAATGAGCAGTTCTTC.

This clone was observed a handful of times. This rearrangement joins TRBV11-3 to TRBJ2-7; D is ambiguous. V was trimmed by 0 bases and J by 3 bases, leaving 12 bases between them. CDR3 length: 15 amino acids. In germline, CDR1 is SGHNT, CDR2 YENEEA. The CDR3 spells CASSLELNRVYEQYF. The CDR3 DNA sequence: TGTGCCAGCAGCTTAGAGTTGAATAGGGTCTACGAGCAGTACTTC.

This clone has a handful of counts. The chain has TRBV23-1 and TRBJ1-5, with D tentatively TRBD1 (6 bases). TRBV23-1 is assigned to the ORF class and has an uncertain function. Trimming left V 2 bases short and J 0 bases short, with 17 bases between. The CDR3 has 18 amino acids. The CDR3 protein is CASSQNRDNSNSNQPQHF. The CDR3 coding sequence is TGCGCCAGCAGTCAAAACAGGGACAATTCCAATAGCAATCAGCCCCAGCATTTT.

This clone is medium-sized by share. The chain is built from TRBV6-8 and TRBJ1-4; no clear D. V was trimmed by 10 bases and J by 7 bases, leaving 16 bases between them. CDR3 length equals 13 residues. Germline CDR1 reads MNHGY; CDR2 reads SAAAGT. The CDR3 region is CAISMRVGEKLFF. In DNA, the CDR3 is TGTGCCATCTCGATGCGGGTCGGTGAAAAACTGTTTTTT.

The gene calls are TRBV15 and TRBJ2-7; 10 nucleotides agree with TRBD2. Germline trimming cut 3 bases from V and 5 bases from J; bases unmatched to any gene: 13. This CDR3 is built from 17 residues. Germline V lookup: CDR1 LNHNV, CDR2 YYDKDF (reference sequence). The CDR3 DNA reads TGTGCCACCAGCAGTCCCCCCGGCGCTAGCGGGAGTCACGAGCAGTACTTC. It is translated as CATSSPPGASGSHEQYF.

This clone is judged medium-sized. V is TRBV6-8 and J is TRBJ2-7; 10 bases line up with TRBD1. CDR1 and CDR2 from the germline V gene are MNHGY and SAAAGT. The CDR3 extends over 14 amino acids. V lost 7 bases to trimming and J lost 3 bases; unmatched junction nucleotides: 6. In DNA form, the CDR3 reads TGTGCCAGCAAGCCGGGACAGGGGAACTACGAGCAGTACTTC. Translation: CASKPGQGNYEQYF.

The gene calls are TRBV5-1 and TRBJ1-3; 7 positions match TRBD1. CDR3 size: 15 residues. Unmatched junction bases numbered 8, after V lost 4 bases and J lost 4 bases. Germline assignment: CDR1 SGHRS and CDR2 YFSETQ. The CDR3 region has the DNA TGCGCCAGCAGCCCCGGGACAGACAAAGGAAACACCATATATTTT. This sequence encodes CASSPGTDKGNTIYF.

The chain joins TRBV6-8 to TRBJ2-3, with 9 bases aligning to TRBD1. V lost 6 bases and J lost 4; bases outside the gene matches: 11. The CDR3 length is 16 residues. Germline CDR1 reads MNHGY; CDR2 reads SAAAGT. CDR3: CASSRTGTGYADTQYF. The CDR3 DNA reads as TGTGCCAGCAGCCGTACCGGGACAGGGTATGCAGATACGCAGTATTTT.

The V gene is TRBV6-8, the J gene TRBJ2-6; 8 bases map to TRBD1. J was trimmed by 1 base and V by 5 bases; bases with no gene match: 10. CDR1 and CDR2 from the germline V gene are MNHGY and SAAAGT. The CDR3 is made up of 18 amino acids. CDR3 residues: CASSPFGQGPSGANVLTF. CDR3 DNA sequence: TGTGCCAGCAGTCCCTTCGGACAGGGACCTTCTGGGGCCAACGTCCTGACTTTC.

The chain has TRBV28 and TRBJ1-2; D perhaps matches TRBD1 (6 bases). V shed 8 bases and J shed 7 bases, with 20 bases lying between them. The germline V gene encodes CDR1 MDHEN and CDR2 SYDVKM. The CDR3 spans 14 residues. The CDR3 spells CASRPTGPVGGYTF. The CDR3, as DNA: TGTGCCAGCCGCCCGACAGGCCCCGTGGGTGGCTACACCTTC.

The rearrangement links TRBV6-8 to TRBJ1-2; TRBD1 matches at 11 bases. Germline CDR1 and CDR2: MNHGY and SAAAGT. The CDR3 runs to 13 residues. V was pared by 2 bases and J by 12 bases, with 5 bases of the junction left unmatched. CDR3 DNA sequence: TGTGCCAGCAGTTACCAGGGACAGGGGGGTGACACCTTC. It yields the protein CASSYQGQGGDTF.

This clone has more than one count but fewer than ten. The chain links TRBV30 to TRBJ2-6; D is undetermined. V was clipped by 3 bases and J by 4 bases, with 13 bases between them. Germline V lookup: CDR1 GTSNPN, CDR2 SVGIG (reference sequence). The CDR3 contains 15 residues. The CDR3 spells CAWSPQTTGANVLTF. CDR3 coding DNA: TGTGCCTGGAGCCCTCAAACTACCGGGGCCAACGTCCTGACTTTC.